The clone carrying this T cell receptor beta chain appeared a few times. This sample was included in a study of Ad26.COV2.S vaccination and SARS-CoV-2 variants. The CDR3 loop spans 12 amino acids. Deletions cut 2 bases from V and 4 bases from J, with 4 bases between. Germline CDR1 and CDR2: MNHNY and SVGAGI (reference sequence). Treatment of the sample: over 15 received Ad26.COV2.S at low or high dose, single or two shots; about 5 received placebo; per-sample allocation not given. The study sampled participants on day 63 after the first vaccine or placebo injection. Recruitment in Boston yielded a donor of adult age, 18-55 years. Libraries were prepared by immunoSEQ multiplex PCR; TCRdb keeps only in-frame clonotypes and omits some of them. The sample lists approximately 410,000 clones, more than 75% occurring once.

The J gene is TRBJ2-3, the V gene TRBV6-6; D call uncertain. The clonotype originates from a person aged 18-60 years who received the Ad26.COV2.S COVID-19 vaccine or a placebo. Sequencing was performed on peripheral blood, taken in a trial of Ad26.COV2.S vaccine versus placebo. The chain's CDR3 is CASSYRADTQYF. DNA for the CDR3: TGTGCCAGCAGTTACAGGGCAGATACGCAGTATTTT.